This record looks at one T cell receptor beta chain sequence and its context. Its antigen is still unknown. Survey-level resolution applied to immunoSEQ assay v3.0. The table came from immunoSEQ multiplex PCR; TCRdb's copy has only in-frame clones and leaves some out. This table has 20,000 to 30,000 clones, approximately 88% appearing once. The sample belongs to a study of long-term antiretroviral therapy in people with HIV. CDR1 and CDR2 from the germline V gene are ENHRY and SYGVKD. V trimming: 6 bases; J trimming: 4 bases; junction bases outside the gene matches: 8. The CDR3 is 14 amino acids. The study, taken as a whole, reports: ART adherence was not documented, and neither viral resistance nor therapy changes had any data. Gathering of blood took place between the mid-2000s and the late 2010s, possibly under older ART regimens.

The TCR comes from a man aged 25 to 40 with HIV. The specimen was unsorted PBMCs, collected approximately 4.5 years after starting antiretroviral therapy. This chain connects TRBV10-3 to TRBJ1-1, with TRBD1 identical over 7 bases. The CDR3 nucleotides read TGTGCCATCAGCGGTTCAGGGGGGAGCACTGAAGCTTTCTTT. Protein product: CAISGSGGSTEAFF.